This TCR beta chain was found in a study of blood T cell repertoires in COVID-19. Study-wide context: Material from acute and convalescent COVID-19 was sourced from the United States, Italy and Spain.

TCRdb's copy holds only in-frame clones and misses some; the assay was immunoSEQ multiplex PCR. Among more than 250,000 clones listed, roughly 89% were seen once. The germline V gene has CDR1 KGHDR and CDR2 SFDVKD. The CDR3 runs 18 residues. V lost 3 bases and J 0 bases, leaving 17 bases between the germline ends. Material for sequencing was PBMCs or T cells enriched from blood (not recorded which). The source of this sequence is a woman between 18 and 29 years old with acute COVID-19. This rearrangement joins TRBV24-1 to TRBJ2-1, with D perhaps matching TRBD2 (5 bases). The DNA for the CDR3 is TGTGCCACCAGTGATGGTATGAGGGCTGGTTACTCCTACAATGAGCAGTTCTTC. This encodes CATSDGMRAGYSYNEQFF.